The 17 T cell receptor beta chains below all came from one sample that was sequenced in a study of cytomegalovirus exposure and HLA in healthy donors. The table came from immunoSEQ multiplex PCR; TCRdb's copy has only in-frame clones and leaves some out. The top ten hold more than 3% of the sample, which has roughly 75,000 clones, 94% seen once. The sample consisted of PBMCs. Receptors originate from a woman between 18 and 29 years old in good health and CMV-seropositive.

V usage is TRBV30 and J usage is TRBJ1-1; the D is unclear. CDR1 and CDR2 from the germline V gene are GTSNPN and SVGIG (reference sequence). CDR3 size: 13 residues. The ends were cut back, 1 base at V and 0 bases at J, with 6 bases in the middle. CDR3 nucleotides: TGTGCCTGGAGTGCTTTGTTGAACACTGAAGCTTTCTTT. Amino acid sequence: CAWSALLNTEAFF. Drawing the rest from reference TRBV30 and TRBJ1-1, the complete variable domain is SQTIHQWPATLVQPVGSPLSLECTVEGTSNPNLYWYRQAAGRGLQLLFYSVGIGQISSEVPQNLSASRPQDRQFILSSKKLLLSDSGFYLCAWSALLNTEAFFGQGTRLTVV.

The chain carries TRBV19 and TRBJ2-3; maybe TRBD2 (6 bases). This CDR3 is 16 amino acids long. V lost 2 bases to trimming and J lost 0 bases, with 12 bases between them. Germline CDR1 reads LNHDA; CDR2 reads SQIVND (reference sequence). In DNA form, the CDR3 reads TGTGCCAGTAGTATAAGGGGACTTACTAGCACAGATACGCAGTATTTT. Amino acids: CASSIRGLTSTDTQYF.

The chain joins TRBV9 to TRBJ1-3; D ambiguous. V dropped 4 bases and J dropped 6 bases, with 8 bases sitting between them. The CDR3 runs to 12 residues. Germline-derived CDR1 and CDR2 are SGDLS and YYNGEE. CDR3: CASSPRVNTIYF. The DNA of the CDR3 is TGTGCCAGCAGCCCCCGAGTAAACACCATATATTTT.

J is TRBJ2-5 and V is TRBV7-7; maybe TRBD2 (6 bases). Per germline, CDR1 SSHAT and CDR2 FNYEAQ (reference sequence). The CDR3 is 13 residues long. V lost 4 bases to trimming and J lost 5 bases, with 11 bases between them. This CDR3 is CASSSGTGETQYF. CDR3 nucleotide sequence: TGTGCCAGCAGCTCCGGGACTGGGGAGACCCAGTACTTC.

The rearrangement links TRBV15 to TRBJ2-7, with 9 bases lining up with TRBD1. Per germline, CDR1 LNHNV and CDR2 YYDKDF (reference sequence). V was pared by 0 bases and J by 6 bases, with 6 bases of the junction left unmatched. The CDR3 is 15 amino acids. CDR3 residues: CATSRDLGQGLEQYF. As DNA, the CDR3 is TGTGCCACCAGCAGAGATCTTGGACAGGGGCTCGAGCAGTACTTC.

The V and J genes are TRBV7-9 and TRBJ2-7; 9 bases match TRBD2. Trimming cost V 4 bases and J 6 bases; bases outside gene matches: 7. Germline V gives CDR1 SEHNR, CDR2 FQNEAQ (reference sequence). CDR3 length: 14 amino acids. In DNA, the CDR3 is TGTGCCAGCAGCTCCCAAGCGGGGGGCACCGAGCAGTACTTC. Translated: CASSSQAGGTEQYF.

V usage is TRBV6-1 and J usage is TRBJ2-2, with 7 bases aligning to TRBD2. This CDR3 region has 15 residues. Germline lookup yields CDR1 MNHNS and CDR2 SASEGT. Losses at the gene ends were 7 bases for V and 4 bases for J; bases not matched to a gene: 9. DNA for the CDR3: TGTGCCAGCACCCTCTCTAGCGGATTCACCGGGGAGCTGTTTTTT. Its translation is CASTLSSGFTGELFF.

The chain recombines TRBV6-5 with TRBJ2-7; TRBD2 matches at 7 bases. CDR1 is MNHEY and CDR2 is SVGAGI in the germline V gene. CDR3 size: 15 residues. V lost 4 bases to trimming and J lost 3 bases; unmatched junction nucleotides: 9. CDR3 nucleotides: TGTGCCAGCAGTTCCACTGGACTAGGTATCTACGAGCAGTACTTC. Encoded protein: CASSSTGLGIYEQYF.

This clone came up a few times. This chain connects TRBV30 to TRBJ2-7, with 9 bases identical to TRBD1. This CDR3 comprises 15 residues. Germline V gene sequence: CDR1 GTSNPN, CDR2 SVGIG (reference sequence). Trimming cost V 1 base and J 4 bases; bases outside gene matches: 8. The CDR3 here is CAWSGDREGGYEQYF. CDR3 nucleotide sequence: TGTGCCTGGAGTGGGGACAGGGAAGGGGGGTACGAGCAGTACTTC.

The CDR3 region has the DNA TGTGCCAGCAGCCGACAGGGTAGCAATTCACCCCTCCACTTT. Its translation is CASSRQGSNSPLHF. The chain combines TRBV7-6 with TRBJ1-6, with 7 bases fitting TRBD1. V was clipped by 5 bases and J by 7 bases; unmatched bases: 5. Germline V gives CDR1 SGHVS, CDR2 FNYEAQ. This CDR3 is built from 14 residues.

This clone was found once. The CDR3 region has the DNA TGTGCCAGCAGCCCCCAGAGCGGCTCCTACGAGCAGTACTTC. Translation: CASSPQSGSYEQYF. This chain links TRBV7-3 with TRBJ2-7; weak D call: TRBD2 (5 bases). This CDR3 is built from 14 residues. The germline V gene has CDR1 SGHTA and CDR2 FQGTGA. Trimming stripped 5 bases from V and 0 bases from J, with 11 bases between.

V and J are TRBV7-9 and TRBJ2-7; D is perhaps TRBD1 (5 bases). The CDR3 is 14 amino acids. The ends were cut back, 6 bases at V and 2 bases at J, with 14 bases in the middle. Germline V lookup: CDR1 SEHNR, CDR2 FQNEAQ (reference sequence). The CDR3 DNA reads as TGTGCCAGCAGTCCAGGGTACAACCCCTACGAGCAGTACTTC. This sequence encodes CASSPGYNPYEQYF.

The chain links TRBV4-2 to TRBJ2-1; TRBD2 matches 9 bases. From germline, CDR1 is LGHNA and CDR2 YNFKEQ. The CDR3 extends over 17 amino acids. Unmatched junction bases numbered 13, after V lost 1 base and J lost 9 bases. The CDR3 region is CASSQAPIRGGAGEQFF. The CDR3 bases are TGTGCCAGCAGCCAAGCCCCAATACGCGGGGGGGCAGGTGAGCAGTTCTTC.

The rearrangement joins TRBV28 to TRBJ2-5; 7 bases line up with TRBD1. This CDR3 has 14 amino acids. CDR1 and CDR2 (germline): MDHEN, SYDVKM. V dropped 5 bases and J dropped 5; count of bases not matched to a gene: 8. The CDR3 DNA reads TGTGCCAGCAGTCCTCACAGGGGTGGGGAGACCCAGTACTTC. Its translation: CASSPHRGGETQYF.

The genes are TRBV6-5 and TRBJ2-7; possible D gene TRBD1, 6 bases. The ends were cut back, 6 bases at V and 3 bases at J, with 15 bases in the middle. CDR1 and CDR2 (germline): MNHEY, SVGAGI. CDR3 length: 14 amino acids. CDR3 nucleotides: TGTGCCAGCAGCAAAAACAGGGACGTCTACGAGCAGTACTTC. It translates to CASSKNRDVYEQYF.

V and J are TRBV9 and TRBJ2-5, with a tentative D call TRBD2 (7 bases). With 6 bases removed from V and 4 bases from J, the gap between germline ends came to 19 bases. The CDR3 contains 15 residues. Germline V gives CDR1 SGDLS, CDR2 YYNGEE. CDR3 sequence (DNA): TGTGCCAGCAACCCGGGGGGCAGCTCTCGAGAGACCCAGTACTTC. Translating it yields CASNPGGSSRETQYF.

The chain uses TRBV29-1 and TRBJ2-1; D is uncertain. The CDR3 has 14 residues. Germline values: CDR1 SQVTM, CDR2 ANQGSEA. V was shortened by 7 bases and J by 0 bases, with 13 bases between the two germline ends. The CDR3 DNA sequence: TGCAGCGGCGCCAATAGGAGCTCCTACAATGAGCAGTTCTTC. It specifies CSGANRSSYNEQFF.